Each of the 19 T cell receptor beta chains below was sequenced from the same sample in a study of blood T cell repertoires in COVID-19. Generated by immunoSEQ multiplex PCR, the TCRdb table keeps only in-frame clones and is missing some. The repertoire holds 150,000 to 200,000 clones, more than 70% seen once, with around a fifth in the top ten. Sequencing input: peripheral blood. Receptor source: a woman between 65 and 79 years old who had recovered from COVID-19.

The chain is built from TRBV2 and TRBJ2-7; weak D call: TRBD1 (6 bases). CDR3 size: 13 residues. Between the trimmed V and J ends, which lost 8 bases and 7 bases, there was a span of 18 bases. Germline V gene sequence: CDR1 SNHLY, CDR2 FYNNEI. This CDR3 is CASCNQQGGEQYF. The CDR3 bases are TGTGCCAGCTGTAACCAACAGGGTGGGGAGCAGTACTTC.

The chain uses TRBV5-1 and TRBJ2-7; 7 bases are shared with TRBD1. The V gene's germline CDR1 is SGHRS and CDR2 YFSETQ. The CDR3 runs 14 residues. V lost 4 bases, J lost 6 bases, and 10 bases stayed unmatched. This CDR3 reads CASSQGQPYTEQYF. CDR3 nucleotide sequence: TGCGCCAGCAGCCAGGGACAGCCTTATACCGAGCAGTACTTC.

The CDR3 reads CAWARDRVNYGYTF. The DNA for the CDR3 is TGTGCCTGGGCCCGGGACAGAGTTAACTATGGCTACACCTTC. The chain uses TRBV30 and TRBJ1-2; 7 bases are a match to TRBD1. The CDR3 consists of 14 residues. Trimming at V came to 5 bases and at J to 1 base, leaving 7 bases not matched to a gene. Germline-derived CDR1 and CDR2 are GTSNPN and SVGIG (reference sequence).

Of note for this clone: The same CDR3 also results from other DNA sequences found in this sample. The chain has TRBV7-9 and TRBJ1-1; tentatively, D is TRBD1 (6 bases). The CDR3 extends over 15 amino acids. V was trimmed by 1 base and J by 2 bases, leaving 11 bases between them. Germline CDR1 is SEHNR and CDR2 is FQNEAQ (reference sequence). In nucleotides, the CDR3 is TGTGCCAGCAGCTTAGGGGGGCCGCTCAACACTGAAGCTTTCTTT. Protein product: CASSLGGPLNTEAFF.

The chain employs TRBV19 and TRBJ1-6, with 8 bases lining up with TRBD1. Trimming removed 5 bases from V and 14 bases from J; junction bases left unmatched: 2. This CDR3 comprises 11 residues. CDR1 and CDR2 (germline): LNHDA, SQIVND (reference sequence). CDR3 bases: TGTGCCAGTAGTGGACAGGGATCCCTCCACTTT. Protein: CASSGQGSLHF.

This rearrangement joins TRBV28 to TRBJ1-2, with 11 bases that match TRBD1. The trim removed 6 bases at V and 7 bases at J, leaving 7 bases unmatched. Looked up from germline, CDR1 is MDHEN and CDR2 is SYDVKM. This CDR3 comprises 14 residues. In DNA form, the CDR3 reads TGTGCCAGCAGGACCCCGGGACAGGGGGGTGGCTACACCTTC. It encodes CASRTPGQGGGYTF.

This clone has a single count. The chain links TRBV7-2 to TRBJ1-2; no definite D call. Per germline, CDR1 SGHTA and CDR2 FQGNSA. V was shortened by 5 bases and J by 8 bases, with 12 bases between the two germline ends. This CDR3 contains 12 residues. CDR3 nucleotides: TGTGCCAGCAGCCCCCGGGTCCGGGGCTACACCTTC. Translating gives CASSPRVRGYTF.

Worth noting for this clone: The junction does not match germline at one end; this may be a read error. The CDR3 sequence is CASSLGSQPDRRF. As DNA, the CDR3 is TGTGCCAGCAGCTTGGGATCTCAACCCGACAGACGATTC. This chain joins TRBV5-6 and TRBJ1-2, with a possible D match to TRBD1 (5 bases). This CDR3 has 13 amino acids. CDR1 SGHDT and CDR2 YYEEEE come from the germline V gene.

This rearrangement joins TRBV6-2 or TRBV6-3 to TRBJ2-7, with 11 bases matching TRBD1. Per the germline V gene, CDR1 is MNHEY and CDR2 is SVGEGT. This CDR3 is built from 16 residues. The junction had 9 bases not matched to a gene; V was cut back by 6 bases and J by 2 bases. The CDR3, as DNA: TGTGCCAGCAGCCCTACCGGACAGGGGGCTACCTACGAGCAGTACTTC. It specifies CASSPTGQGATYEQYF.

The V call is TRBV5-4, the J call TRBJ2-5; TRBD2 aligns across 7 bases. CDR3 length equals 14 residues. V lost 0 bases and J lost 1; bases outside the gene matches: 0. Germline values: CDR1 SGHNT, CDR2 YYREEE (reference sequence). The CDR3 reads CASSLGLAQETQYF. The CDR3 DNA reads as TGTGCCAGCAGCTTGGGACTAGCCCAAGAGACCCAGTACTTC. Variable domain in full (rest from reference TRBV5-4 and TRBJ2-5): ETGVTQSPTHLIKTRGQQVTLRCSSQSGHNTVSWYQQALGQGPQFIFQYYREEENGRGNFPPRFSGLQFPNYSSELNVNALELDDSALYLCASSLGLAQETQYFGPGTRLLVL.

The chain employs TRBV6-2 or TRBV6-3 and TRBJ2-3; unclear D gene. This CDR3 is built from 14 residues. CDR1 is MNHEY, CDR2 SVGEGT, per germline. V was pared by 5 bases and J by 0 bases, with 9 bases between. The CDR3 reads CASSPVSSTDTQYF. Written as DNA, the CDR3 is TGTGCCAGCAGTCCGGTGAGCAGCACAGATACGCAGTATTTT.

This chain uses TRBV7-9 with TRBJ1-2, with 8 positions matching TRBD1. CDR3 size: 18 residues. Unmatched junction bases numbered 10, after V lost 1 base and J lost 0 bases. Germline V lookup: CDR1 SEHNR, CDR2 FQNEAQ (reference sequence). CDR3 in DNA: TGTGCCAGCAGCTTAGGATCTGGGAGGACAGGGCCTAACTATGGCTACACCTTC. This gives the protein CASSLGSGRTGPNYGYTF.

The chain combines TRBV6-1 with TRBJ1-4; D unresolved. The germline CDR1 and CDR2 sequences are MNHNS and SASEGT. V gave up 0 bases and J gave up 8 bases, with 22 bases separating them. This CDR3 is 18 amino acids long. Here the CDR3 reads CASSEARESGPPTEKLFF. CDR3 nucleotides: TGTGCCAGCAGTGAAGCGCGAGAGTCTGGGCCCCCAACCGAAAAACTGTTTTTT.

V and J are TRBV19 and TRBJ1-2; D may be TRBD1 (6 bases). The V and J ends lost 5 bases and 1 base respectively, with 20 bases between them. The CDR3 spans 17 residues. CDR1 is LNHDA, CDR2 SQIVND, per germline (reference sequence). The CDR3 sequence: CASSWVERQGINYGYTF. CDR3 in DNA: TGTGCCAGTAGTTGGGTAGAGCGGCAGGGGATTAACTATGGCTACACCTTC.

The chain combines TRBV9 with TRBJ1-1, with 7 positions matching TRBD1. CDR1 and CDR2 from the germline V gene are SGDLS and YYNGEE. V lost 3 bases and J lost 6; bases outside the gene matches: 11. The CDR3 runs 15 residues. DNA of the CDR3: TGTGCCAGCAGCGACCAAAGCCGGGACAGCCCTGAAGCTTTCTTT. This sequence encodes CASSDQSRDSPEAFF.

The rearrangement joins TRBV7-3 to TRBJ1-2; unclear D gene. This CDR3 has 16 residues. The ends were cut back, 2 bases at V and 0 bases at J, with 13 bases in the middle. CDR1 is SGHTA, CDR2 FQGTGA, per germline. CDR3 nucleotide sequence: TGTGCCAGCAGCTTAGTCCACGGGATAACTAACTATGGCTACACCTTC. This sequence encodes CASSLVHGITNYGYTF.

The chain links TRBV29-1 to TRBJ2-1; TRBD2 might be the D (6 bases). CDR3 size: 14 residues. Germline loops: CDR1 SQVTM, CDR2 ANQGSEA. V shed 3 bases and J shed 7 bases, with 16 bases lying between them. CDR3 sequence reads: CSVEISGLWNEQFF. The CDR3 coding sequence is TGCAGCGTTGAGATTAGCGGTCTGTGGAATGAGCAGTTCTTC.

This clone was seen a single time. The chain uses TRBV29-1 and TRBJ2-5, with D unresolved. The CDR3 has 12 amino acids. Germline V CDR1 and CDR2: SQVTM, ANQGSEA. Trimming left V 3 bases short and J 4 bases short, with 9 bases between. CDR3 protein: CSVDSASETQYF. CDR3 DNA: TGCAGCGTTGATTCCGCGTCAGAGACCCAGTACTTC.

This clone was seen only once. This rearrangement joins TRBV3-1 (or the pseudogene TRBV3-2) to TRBJ1-2; tentatively, D is TRBD1 (6 bases). Trimming removed 0 bases from V and 13 bases from J, with 15 bases in between. This CDR3 comprises 13 residues. Germline assignment: CDR1 LGHDT and CDR2 YNNKEL (reference sequence). Here the CDR3 reads CASSQDGQRGFTF. CDR3 coding DNA: TGTGCCAGCAGCCAAGATGGACAGCGGGGTTTCACCTTC.